This T cell receptor (beta chain) originates from a study of T-cell reconstitution after alpha-beta-depleted transplantation in children. V shed 1 base and J shed 9 bases, with 13 bases lying between them. This CDR3 has 13 amino acids. Germline values: CDR1 DFQATT, CDR2 SNEGSKA (reference sequence). The library targeted TCRbeta and was prepared with unique molecular identifiers. In TCRdb, the PCR reads were re-called with MiXCR into one record per CDR3 protein. The data show about 830,000 distinct CDR3 sequences, roughly 16% seen once. Findings of the study overall: Several hundred graft clones that had expanded were reportedly the source of alpha-beta T cells about two months after transplant. Newly produced T cells mostly provided counts and TCRbeta diversity after one year, as hyperexpanded clones declined. High day-60 TCRbeta diversity in some patients came from surviving recipient T cells and thymic progenitors.

This clonotype showed up just a few times. Antigen: not known. Sample: PBMCs, mostly from graft donor cells, taken 360 days after TCRalphabeta/CD19-depleted stem cell transplant. This TCR derives from a male patient aged 10 to 17 who had a stem cell transplant for acute lymphoblastic leukemia, so the T cells may come from the graft donor. The chain joins TRBV20-1 to TRBJ2-1; perhaps TRBD2 as D (5 bases). Here the CDR3 DNA reads TGCAGTGCTAGAGGGGAGCCTTTGAGTGAGCAGTTCTTC. Its translation is CSARGEPLSEQFF.